These T cell receptor beta chains were read from a single sample in a study of cytomegalovirus exposure and HLA in healthy donors. TCRdb keeps only in-frame clones here, not all; method: immunoSEQ multiplex PCR. The data contain over 120,000 clones, approximately 90% of them singletons. The specimen sequenced was PBMCs. The receptor set was obtained from a woman in her thirties in good health and CMV-seropositive. Both conserved end residues are part of each CDR3. D genes are given only for firm matches. Some rows mark clone size as missing; the rest say once, few, many or name a class of expanded clone.

TRBV18,TRBJ2-3,.,TRBD2,TGTGCCAGCTCACCGGTCGGGGGGATGACAGATACGCAGTATTTT,CASSPVGGMTDTQYF
TRBV19,TRBJ2-1,.,.,TGTGCCAGTAGTATGGGGCGAGGCCATGAGCAGTTCTTC,CASSMGRGHEQFF
TRBV27,TRBJ2-3,once,TRBD1,TGTGCCAGCAGATTGGACAGGGGTACAGATACGCAGTATTTT,CASRLDRGTDTQYF
TRBV5-1,TRBJ2-5,.,.,TGCGCCAGCAGCCAAAAGGCGGGAGAGACCCAGTACTTC,CASSQKAGETQYF
TRBV15,TRBJ2-7,.,.,TGTGCCACCAGCAGGACAGACTTCGACGAGCAGTACTTC,CATSRTDFDEQYF
TRBV20-1,TRBJ2-7,.,TRBD2,TGCAGTGCTGGCGGGAGCTACGAGCAGTACTTC,CSAGGSYEQYF
TRBV29-1,TRBJ1-3,once,TRBD1,TGCAGCGTTGAAGTTTTACTTCCCGACAGGGAGGAGGGTCACTCTGGAAACACCATATATTTT,CSVEVLLPDREEGHSGNTIYF
TRBV6-1,TRBJ1-5,.,.,TGTGCCAGCAGTGCGAGTTTCTATCAGCCCCAGCATTTT,CASSASFYQPQHF
TRBV2,TRBJ2-7,.,.,TGTGCCAGCAATTCGCCCACGGCGGGATTATTAACCTACGAGCAGTACTTC,CASNSPTAGLLTYEQYF
TRBV9,TRBJ1-4,once,TRBD1,TGTGCCAACTATCCCACAGGGGAAGTGGGCGAAAAACTGTTTTTT,CANYPTGEVGEKLFF
TRBV4-2,TRBJ2-7,.,TRBD1,TGTGCCAGCGGATTAAGGACAGGGGATATTTACGAGCAGTACTTC,CASGLRTGDIYEQYF
TRBV27,TRBJ2-3,.,.,TGTGCCAGCAGTTCCCGTGAGGTATCTAGCACAGATACGCAGTATTTT,CASSSREVSSTDTQYF
TRBV6-5,TRBJ1-2,once,.,TGTGCCAGTAAGGCCCGACGGGAAATCTATGGCTACACCTTC,CASKARREIYGYTF
TRBV6-5,TRBJ2-5,few,.,TGTGCCAGCAGAGGAGGGAGGGAGACCCAGTACTTC,CASRGGRETQYF
TRBV29-1,TRBJ2-3,.,.,TGCAGCGTTGGGACAGCGGATAGCACAGATACGCAGTATTTT,CSVGTADSTDTQYF
TRBV11-2,TRBJ2-7,.,.,TGTGCCAGCAGCTTCGAAGGAAGCGGATCCTACGAGCAGTACTTC,CASSFEGSGSYEQYF
TRBV6-5,TRBJ1-2,.,.,TGTGCCAGCAGCCCAGGGTCTCGGTATGGCTACACCTTC,CASSPGSRYGYTF
TRBV28,TRBJ2-7,.,.,TGTGCCAGCAGCTATAGCCCGGGACTTAGTGGGCAGTACTTC,CASSYSPGLSGQYF
TRBV28,TRBJ2-3,once,.,TGTGCCAGCACCTCTCCCCCAGGGTCAGATACGCAGTATTTT,CASTSPPGSDTQYF
TRBV11-2,TRBJ2-3,.,TRBD1,TGTGCCAGCAGCCTCGACAGGGTCGGCACAGATACGCAGTATTTT,CASSLDRVGTDTQYF
TRBV4-2,TRBJ1-1,.,.,TGTGCCAGCAGCCAAGTGGGGCAGGGGTCCCATGAAGCTTTCTTT,CASSQVGQGSHEAFF
TRBV7-9,TRBJ2-1,.,.,TGTGCCAGCAGCACAAAGACTTTGGATGAGCAGTTCTTC,CASSTKTLDEQFF
TRBV5-1,TRBJ1-1,.,.,TGCGCCAGCAGCCTGGGGCCATCCAACACTGAAGCTTTCTTT,CASSLGPSNTEAFF
TRBV2,TRBJ2-1,.,.,TGTGCCAGCAGGCTAGCGAAAAATGAGCAGTTCTTC,CASRLAKNEQFF
TRBV28,TRBJ2-1,.,TRBD2,TGTGCCAGCAGTTTAACCGCGGGAGGGCCGAATGAGCAGTTCTTC,CASSLTAGGPNEQFF
TRBV7-6,TRBJ2-1,.,.,TGTGCCAGCAGCTTAGCAATCCCGGGGGGCGGCCCCTACAATGAGCAGTTCTTC,CASSLAIPGGGPYNEQFF
TRBV5-1,TRBJ2-1,.,TRBD1,TGCGCCAGCAGCTTGACAGGGGGGAATGAGCAGTTCTTC,CASSLTGGNEQFF
TRBV6-5,TRBJ2-3,.,TRBD2,TGTGCCAGCAGTATGGGACTATATGACACAGATACGCAGTATTTT,CASSMGLYDTDTQYF
TRBV6-5,TRBJ2-7,once,TRBD2,TGTGCCAGCAGTTACTCCCGGGACTACCCATACGAGCAGTACTTC,CASSYSRDYPYEQYF
TRBV28,TRBJ1-1,.,.,TGTGCCAGCAGGCGTCGCTCTGAAGCTTTCTTT,CASRRRSEAFF
TRBV7-2,TRBJ2-1,.,TRBD1,TGTGCCAGCAGCTTGGGGGGACAGGGGGATGAGCAGTTCTTC,CASSLGGQGDEQFF
TRBV27,TRBJ2-1,.,.,TGTGCCAGCAGTCACAGCTATGAGCAGTTCTTC,CASSHSYEQFF
TRBV2,TRBJ1-4,.,.,TGTGCCAGCAGTTGGGGAGCTTATAATGAAAAACTGTTTTTT,CASSWGAYNEKLFF